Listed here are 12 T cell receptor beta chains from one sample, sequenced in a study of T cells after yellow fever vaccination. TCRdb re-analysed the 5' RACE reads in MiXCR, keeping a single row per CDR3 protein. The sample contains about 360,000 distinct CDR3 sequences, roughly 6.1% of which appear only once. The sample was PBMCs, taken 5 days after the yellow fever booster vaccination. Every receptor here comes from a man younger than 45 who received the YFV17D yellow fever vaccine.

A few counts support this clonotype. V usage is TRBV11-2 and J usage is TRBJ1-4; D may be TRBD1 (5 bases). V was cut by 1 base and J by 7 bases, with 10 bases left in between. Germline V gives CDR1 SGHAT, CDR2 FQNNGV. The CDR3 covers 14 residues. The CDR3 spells CASSLGYQGEKLFF. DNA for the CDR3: TGTGCCAGCAGCTTAGGATACCAGGGTGAAAAACTGTTTTTT.

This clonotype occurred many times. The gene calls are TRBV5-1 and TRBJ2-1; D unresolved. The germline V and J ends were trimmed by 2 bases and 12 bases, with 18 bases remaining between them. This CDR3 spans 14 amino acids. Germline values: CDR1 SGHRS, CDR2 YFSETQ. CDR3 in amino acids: CASSFIEVPDRQFF. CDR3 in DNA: TGCGCCAGCAGCTTTATTGAGGTCCCGGACCGGCAGTTCTTC.

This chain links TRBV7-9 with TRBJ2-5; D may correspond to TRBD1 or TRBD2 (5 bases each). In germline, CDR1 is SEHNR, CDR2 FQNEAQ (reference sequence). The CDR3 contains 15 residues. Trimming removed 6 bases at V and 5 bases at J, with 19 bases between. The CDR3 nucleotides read TGTGCCAGCAGAGGGGCGGGCGCGGCAAGGGAGACCCAGTACTTC. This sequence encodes CASRGAGAARETQYF.

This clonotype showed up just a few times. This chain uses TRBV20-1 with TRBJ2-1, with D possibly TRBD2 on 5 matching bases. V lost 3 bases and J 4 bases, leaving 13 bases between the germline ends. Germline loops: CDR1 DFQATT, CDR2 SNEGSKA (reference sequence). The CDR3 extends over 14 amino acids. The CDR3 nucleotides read TGCAGTGCTAGCGCTGCGGGCTATTACAATGAGCAGTTCTTC. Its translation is CSASAAGYYNEQFF.

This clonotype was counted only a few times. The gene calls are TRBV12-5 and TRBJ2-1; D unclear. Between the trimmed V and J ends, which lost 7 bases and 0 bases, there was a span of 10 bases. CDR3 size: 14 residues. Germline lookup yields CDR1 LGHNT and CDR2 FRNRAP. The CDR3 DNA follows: TGTGCTAGTGTGGTCCTTTTCTCCTACAATGAGCAGTTCTTC. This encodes CASVVLFSYNEQFF.

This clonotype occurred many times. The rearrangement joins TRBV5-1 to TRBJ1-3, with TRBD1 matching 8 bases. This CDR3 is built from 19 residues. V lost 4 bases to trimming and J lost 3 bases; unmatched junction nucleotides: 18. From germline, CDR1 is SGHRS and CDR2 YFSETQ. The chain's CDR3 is CASSPNYGQGEVDGNTIYF. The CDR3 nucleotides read TGCGCCAGCAGCCCGAATTACGGACAGGGAGAGGTTGATGGAAACACCATATATTTT.

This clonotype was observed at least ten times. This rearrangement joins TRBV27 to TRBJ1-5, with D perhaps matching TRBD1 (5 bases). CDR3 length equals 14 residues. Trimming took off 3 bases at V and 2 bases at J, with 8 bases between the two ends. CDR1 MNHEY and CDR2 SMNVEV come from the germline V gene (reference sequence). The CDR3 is CASSLRGRNQPQHF. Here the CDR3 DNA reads TGTGCCAGCAGTTTGAGGGGTCGCAATCAGCCCCAGCATTTT.

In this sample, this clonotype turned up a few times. In DNA form, the CDR3 reads TGCAGTGCACCGGACGGAGGACTAGCGGGTCGAGAGACCCAGTACTTC. Translation gives CSAPDGGLAGRETQYF. This rearrangement joins TRBV20-1 to TRBJ2-5, with 11 positions matching TRBD2. Germline values: CDR1 DFQATT, CDR2 SNEGSKA (reference sequence). CDR3 length equals 16 residues. Losses at the gene ends were 6 bases for V and 4 bases for J; bases not matched to a gene: 13.

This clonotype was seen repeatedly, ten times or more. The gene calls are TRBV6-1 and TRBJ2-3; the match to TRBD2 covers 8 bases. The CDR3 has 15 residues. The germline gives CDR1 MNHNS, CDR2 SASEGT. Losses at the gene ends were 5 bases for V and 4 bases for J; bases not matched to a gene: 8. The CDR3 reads CASSRPAGVADTQYF. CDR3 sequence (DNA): TGTGCCAGCAGTCGGCCAGCGGGAGTGGCAGATACGCAGTATTTT.

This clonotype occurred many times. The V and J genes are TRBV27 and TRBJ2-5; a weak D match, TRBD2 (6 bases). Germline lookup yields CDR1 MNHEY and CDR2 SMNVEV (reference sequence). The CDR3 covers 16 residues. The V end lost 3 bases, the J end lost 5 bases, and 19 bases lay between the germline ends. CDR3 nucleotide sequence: TGTGCCAGCAGTTTGGGTAGAGCGGGTGTCCTGGAGACCCAGTACTTC. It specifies CASSLGRAGVLETQYF.

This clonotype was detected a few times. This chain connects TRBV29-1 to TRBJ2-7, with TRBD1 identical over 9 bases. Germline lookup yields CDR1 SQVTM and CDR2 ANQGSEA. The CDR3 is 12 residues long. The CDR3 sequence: CAGQGNDYEQYF. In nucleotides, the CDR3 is TGCGCCGGACAGGGGAACGACTACGAGCAGTACTTC.

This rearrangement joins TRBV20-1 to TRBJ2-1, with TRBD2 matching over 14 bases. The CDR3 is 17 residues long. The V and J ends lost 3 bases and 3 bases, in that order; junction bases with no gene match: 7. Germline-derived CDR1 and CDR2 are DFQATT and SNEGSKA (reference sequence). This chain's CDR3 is CSARVTGTSGSYNEQFF. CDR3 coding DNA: TGCAGTGCTAGGGTGACAGGGACTAGCGGGAGCTACAATGAGCAGTTCTTC.